Listed below are T cell receptor beta chains from one sample, sequenced in a study of blood T cell repertoires in COVID-19. TCRdb's copy holds only in-frame clones and misses some; the assay was immunoSEQ multiplex PCR. The data contain hundreds of thousands of clones, roughly 90% of them seen just once; the ten biggest clones take up 7% to 8%. Specimen: peripheral blood. These receptors originate from a woman aged 65 to 85 with COVID-19, enrolled during active disease. Each CDR3 is given with its conserved first and last residue. D genes are given only for firm matches. Rows may omit the clone size; those that give it use once, few, many or a size class.

cdr3_aa	cdr3_nt	clone_size	d_call	j_call	v_call
CATSDEREPQHF	TGTGCCACCAGTGATGAGAGGGAGCCCCAGCATTTT	-	-	TRBJ1-5	TRBV24-1
CASSWGLAGGGGELFF	TGTGCCAGCAGTTGGGGACTAGCGGGGGGTGGCGGGGAGCTGTTTTTT	-	TRBD2	TRBJ2-2	TRBV6-5
CASGSRDQPQHF	TGTGCCAGCGGGTCGAGGGATCAGCCCCAGCATTTT	-	-	TRBJ1-5	TRBV27
CASSISGGVHEQFF	TGTGCCAGTAGTATTAGCGGGGGGGTCCATGAGCAGTTCTTC	-	TRBD2	TRBJ2-1	TRBV19
CASSTAGTSGGSTDTQYF	TGTGCCAGCAGCACAGCCGGGACTAGCGGGGGAAGCACAGATACGCAGTATTTT	few	TRBD2	TRBJ2-3	TRBV5-4
CASSFTWMEGYTF	TGTGCCAGCAGTTTTACCTGGATGGAGGGCTACACCTTC	once	-	TRBJ1-2	TRBV12-3/TRBV12-4
CASSILGLAVNNEQFF	TGTGCCAGTAGTATTCTTGGGCTAGCGGTTAACAATGAGCAGTTCTTC	-	TRBD2	TRBJ2-1	TRBV19
CASSRTSGGETQYF	TGTGCCAGCAGTCGGACTAGCGGGGGAGAGACCCAGTACTTC	-	TRBD2	TRBJ2-5	TRBV9
CAWSRGGLIYGYTF	TGTGCCTGGAGCCGGGGAGGACTCATCTATGGCTACACCTTC	-	-	TRBJ1-2	TRBV30
CAWSPGQGAYGYTF	TGTGCCTGGAGTCCTGGACAGGGGGCCTATGGCTACACCTTC	-	TRBD1	TRBJ1-2	TRBV30
CASSNARGSGYGYTF	TGTGCCAGCAGTAACGCTAGGGGCTCGGGCTATGGCTACACCTTC	-	-	TRBJ1-2	TRBV27
CASSETAVAVSGELFF	TGTGCCAGCAGTGAAACAGCGGTGGCTGTTTCCGGGGAGCTGTTTTTT	-	-	TRBJ2-2	TRBV2
CASSSNRFSRGWDTEAFF	TGTGCCAGCAGCTCTAACAGGTTTTCCAGGGGATGGGACACTGAAGCTTTCTTT	-	-	TRBJ1-1	TRBV27
CAISESGYEAFF	TGTGCCATCAGTGAGTCCGGGTATGAAGCTTTCTTT	-	-	TRBJ1-1	TRBV10-3
CASSPPGGGRDGYTF	TGTGCCAGCAGCCCACCCGGAGGGGGCAGGGACGGCTACACCTTC	-	TRBD1	TRBJ1-2	TRBV7-9
CASSQEYGSNQPQHF	TGCGCCAGCAGCCAAGAATACGGGAGCAATCAGCCCCAGCATTTT	-	-	TRBJ1-5	TRBV4-1
CASSYGGTYEQYF	TGTGCCAGCAGTTACGGGGGGACCTACGAGCAGTACTTC	once	-	TRBJ2-7	TRBV6-5
CASSYLSEAFF	TGTGCCAGCAGTTATCTATCTGAAGCTTTCTTT	-	-	TRBJ1-1	TRBV6-5
CASSIRNSPLHF	TGTGCCAGTAGTATCCGGAATTCACCCCTCCACTTT	few	-	TRBJ1-6	TRBV19
CASSLAPGLAGDLAKNIQYF	TGTGCCAGCAGTTTGGCCCCGGGACTAGCGGGGGATCTAGCCAAAAACATTCAGTACTTC	-	TRBD2	TRBJ2-4	TRBV28
CASSVGSGGGSTDTQYF	TGTGCCAGCAGCGTAGGTAGCGGGGGGGGCTCCACAGATACGCAGTATTTT	-	TRBD2	TRBJ2-3	TRBV9
CASSLLGRGDGYTF	TGTGCCAGCAGTTTATTGGGGAGGGGGGATGGCTACACCTTC	-	-	TRBJ1-2	TRBV27
CATSDAGTAGGQFF	TGTGCCACCAGTGATGCCGGGACAGCAGGCGGGCAGTTCTTC	-	TRBD1	TRBJ2-1	TRBV24-1
CASSLSSTDTQYF	TGTGCCAGCAGTTTATCGAGTACAGATACGCAGTATTTT	-	-	TRBJ2-3	TRBV27
CASSDRGGDTQYF	TGTGCCAGCAGTGACAGGGGAGGCGATACGCAGTATTTT	-	-	TRBJ2-3	TRBV6-4
CASRTGGYEAFF	TGTGCCAGCCGGACCGGGGGGTATGAAGCTTTCTTT	-	-	TRBJ1-1	TRBV2
CSARGQGPDEQYF	TGCAGTGCTCGTGGACAGGGGCCGGACGAGCAGTACTTC	-	TRBD1	TRBJ2-7	TRBV20-1
CASSPTGSYEQYF	TGTGCCAGCAGTCCTACAGGTTCCTACGAGCAGTACTTC	-	-	TRBJ2-7	TRBV12-3/TRBV12-4
CATSGAGDNYGYTF	TGTGCCACCAGTGGGGCAGGGGACAACTATGGCTACACCTTC	-	-	TRBJ1-2	TRBV24-1
CASSISRGTEAFF	TGTGCCAGTAGTATCTCGCGGGGGACTGAAGCTTTCTTT	-	-	TRBJ1-1	TRBV19
CASSLALSGGYNEQFF	TGTGCCAGCAGCTTGGCCCTAAGCGGGGGCTACAATGAGCAGTTCTTC	-	TRBD2	TRBJ2-1	TRBV7-2
CATSAALAADTQYF	TGTGCCACCAGTGCGGCACTAGCGGCAGATACGCAGTATTTT	-	TRBD2	TRBJ2-3	TRBV24-1
CASSPGGTSGGTGELFF	TGTGCCAGCAGCCCTGGGGGGACTAGCGGGGGCACCGGGGAGCTGTTTTTT	-	TRBD2	TRBJ2-2	TRBV5-8
CASSLPGFSNQPQHF	TGTGCCAGCAGTTTGCCCGGGTTTAGCAATCAGCCCCAGCATTTT	-	-	TRBJ1-5	TRBV28